This TCR beta chain was profiled in a study of T cell responses to AZD1222 COVID-19 vaccine. Across the study: Pooled samples include second doses given at about 4 or 12 weeks. Study-wide findings and caveats: In all cases, repertoires were sampled only after the peak T cell response. Dominant CD4 TCR responses targeted spike regions 160-218 and 743-854. Donors, mostly white British, included more females; clonal diversity was possibly underestimated.

About this clone: As yet, its antigen is unknown.

TCRdb's copy holds only in-frame clones and misses some; the assay was immunoSEQ multiplex PCR. The sample carries 100,000 to 150,000 clones, 70% to 90% recorded once. Between the trimmed V and J ends, which lost 4 bases and 0 bases, there was a span of 12 bases. CDR1 and CDR2 from the germline V gene are SGDLS and YYNGEE. The CDR3 extends over 15 amino acids. The sample in question was peripheral blood, obtained on day 0 of AZD1222 vaccination. This TCR was recovered from an adult in good health. This chain connects TRBV9 to TRBJ2-3; possibly TRBD1 for D (6 bases). Here the CDR3 DNA reads TGTGCCAGCAGCATAGCCGGGACAAGCACAGATACGCAGTATTTT. Its translation is CASSIAGTSTDTQYF.